Shown below are 23 T cell receptor delta chains from a single sample sequenced in a study of gamma-delta chains in newborns, infants, children. TCRdb reanalyzed the reads using CATT. Of about 5,500 delta-chain clones listed, around 2% are singletons. The sequenced sample consisted of blood. The source is a child who was a newborn, infant or young child, either healthy, febrile or measles-vaccinated (not recorded which).

This clone was seen only a few times. TCRdb assigns this DNA the protein of a much larger clone, which departs from its translation at residue 6; this likely reflects a read error, and the protein shown comes from translating the DNA. The chain uses TRDV2 and TRDJ3, with TRDD3 matching 11 bases. Germline lookup yields CDR1 GEAIGNYY and CDR2 EKD. V shed 0 bases, J shed 0 bases, and the junction held 6 bases outside the gene matches. This CDR3 is built from 20 residues. DNA for the CDR3: TGTGCCTGTGACACCCCACTGGGGGATAAAAGCTCCTGGGACACCCGACAGATGTTTTTC. Its translation is CACDTPLGDKSSWDTRQMFF.

Concerning this clone: The likely explanation is a read error, given a far larger clone one base away. Other nucleotide sequences in the sample specify the same CDR3. This sequence joins TRDV2 and TRDJ2, with 7 nucleotides matching TRDD3. There are 16 residues in the CDR3. Per germline, CDR1 GEAIGNYY and CDR2 EKD. Trimming removed 0 bases from V and 0 bases from J; junction bases left unmatched: 3. DNA for the CDR3: TGTGCCTGTGACACCTTGGGGGACACTTTGACAGCACAACTCTTCTTT. Its translation is CACDTLGDTLTAQLFF.

In this sample, this clone turned up a few times. This may stem from a read error, because a much larger clone lies one nucleotide away. V gene TRDV2 combines with J gene TRDJ3; 13 bases agree with TRDD3. Germline CDR1 and CDR2: GEAIGNYY and EKD. Losses at the gene ends were 3 bases for V and 3 bases for J; bases not matched to a gene: 13. The CDR3 has 21 residues. CDR3: CACDAFEGTGGYDWDTRQMFF. In DNA form, the CDR3 reads TGTGCCTGTGACGCCTTCGAAGGTACTGGGGGATACGACTGGGACACCCGACAGATGTTTTTC.

This clone occurred a few times. With a much larger clone just one base away, this may be a read error. The identical CDR3 is also encoded by other nucleotide sequences in the sample. This chain connects TRDV2 to TRDJ3, with D possibly TRDD3 on 5 matching bases. This CDR3 has 18 amino acids. Germline V CDR1 and CDR2: GEAIGNYY, EKD. With 1 base removed from V and 0 bases from J, the gap between germline ends came to 12 bases. CDR3 bases: TGTGCCTGTGACACGGGGTGGGGTCGCTCCTGGGACACCCGACAGATGTTTTTC. The encoded protein is CACDTGWGRSWDTRQMFF.

In its sample, this clone is medium-sized. The genes are TRDV2 and TRDJ3; D not certain. CDR3 size: 18 residues. V was cut by 0 bases and J by 0 bases, with 11 bases left in between. Germline V gene lookup returns CDR1 GEAIGNYY and CDR2 EKD. The CDR3 bases are TGTGCCTGTGACACCGTACCTCCAAGCTCCTGGGACACCCGACAGATGTTTTTC. It is translated as CACDTVPPSSWDTRQMFF.

A note on this clone: A single base is all that separates this from a far larger clone, so a read error is likely. The chain joins TRDV2 to TRDJ3; the match to TRDD3 covers 12 bases. Germline V CDR1 and CDR2: GEAIGNYY, EKD. The CDR3 is made up of 21 amino acids. CDR3 residues: CACDTAPTGGYTTWGTRQMFF. DNA of the CDR3: TGTGCCTGTGACACGGCGCCTACTGGGGGATACACCACCTGGGGCACCCGACAGATGTTTTTC.

This clone was recorded a few times. This may be a read error, as it is one base from a much larger clone. At the DNA level, this CDR3 is encoded by other sequences in the same sample as well. The chain uses TRDV2 and TRDJ2; 10 bases line up with TRDD3. Germline CDR1 and CDR2: GEAIGNYY and EKD. The CDR3 has 15 amino acids. CDR3 region: CACDTLGDRSAQLFF. Here the CDR3 DNA reads TGTGCTTGTGACACCCTGGGGGATAGGTCAGCACAACTCTTCTTT.

With regard to this clone: The protein held in TCRdb is that of a much larger clone and does not match this DNA's translation at residue 4, likely because of a read error; the protein shown is translated from the DNA. This chain joins TRDV2 and TRDJ3; 8 bases match TRDD3. This CDR3 spans 18 amino acids. Germline values: CDR1 GEAIGNYY, CDR2 EKD. The trim removed 4 bases at V and 0 bases at J, leaving 7 bases unmatched. The CDR3 region is CACETGWGSSWDTRQMFF. The CDR3 region has the DNA TGTGCCTGTGAAACCGGCTGGGGGAGCTCCTGGGACACCCGACAGATGTTTTTC.

Sample share makes this clone medium-sized. This sequence joins TRDV2 and TRDJ3; 7 bases align to TRDD3. Germline lookup yields CDR1 GEAIGNYY and CDR2 EKD. The CDR3 covers 18 residues. Trimming cost V 0 bases and J 2 bases; bases outside gene matches: 6. The CDR3 DNA reads as TGTGCCTGTGACACCGTGGGGATAAATCCCTGGGACACCCGACAGATGTTTTTC. Translating gives CACDTVGINPWDTRQMFF.

About this clone: A much larger clone sits a single nucleotide away, making a read error possible. Other DNA sequences in the sample encode the same CDR3. This chain joins TRDV2 and TRDJ3; TRDD3 matches at 8 bases. CDR1 is GEAIGNYY, CDR2 EKD, per germline. The CDR3 covers 20 residues. The CDR3 sequence: CACDTVGGSVSSWDTRQMFF. The CDR3 DNA sequence: TGTGCCTGTGACACCGTTGGGGGATCCGTCAGCTCCTGGGACACCCGCCAGATGTTTTTC.

In this sample, this clone turned up a few times. The genes are TRDV2 and TRDJ3, with 8 bases lining up with TRDD3. In germline, CDR1 is GEAIGNYY, CDR2 EKD. This CDR3 comprises 18 residues. With 3 bases clipped from V and 3 bases from J, the junction kept 9 bases outside the gene matches. The chain's CDR3 is CACDPLGATLWDTRQMFF. CDR3 in DNA: TGTGCCTGTGACCCACTGGGGGCTACGCTCTGGGACACCCGACAGATGTTTTTC.

This clone was observed a handful of times. A far larger clone is only one base removed, so a read error is likely. This sample also contains other DNA sequences that code for the same CDR3. The chain links TRDV2 to TRDJ3; 10 nucleotides agree with TRDD3. CDR3 length: 18 amino acids. CDR1 is GEAIGNYY and CDR2 is EKD in the germline V gene. This CDR3 reads CACDTGGYASWDTRQMFF. The CDR3, as DNA: TGTGCCTGTGACACCGGGGGATACGCGTCCTGGGACACCCGACAGATGTTCTTC.

This clone was detected only a few times. A much larger clone sits a single nucleotide away, making a read error possible. This sample includes further DNA sequences coding for the same CDR3. The chain employs TRDV2 and TRDJ2, with 12 bases matching TRDD3. The germline V gene encodes CDR1 GEAIGNYY and CDR2 EKD. This CDR3 spans 19 amino acids. In DNA form, the CDR3 reads TGTGCCTGCGACACCGTCCTCAGTACTGGGGGATACACGACAGCACAACTCTTCTTT. Translation: CACDTVLSTGGYTTAQLFF.

V and J are TRDV2 and TRDJ3, with TRDD3 matching 7 bases. The CDR3 is 19 residues long. Germline CDR1 is GEAIGNYY and CDR2 is EKD. The ends lost 0 bases at V and 0 bases at J; junction bases unmatched: 7. The chain's CDR3 is CACDTLGAAISWDTRQMFF. In DNA form, the CDR3 reads TGTGCCTGTGACACCCTGGGGGCTGCGATCTCCTGGGACACCCGACAGATGTTTTTC.

Turning to this clone: This likely came from a read error, as a far larger clone is one base away. Other DNA sequences in this specimen translate into the identical CDR3. Here the CDR3 reads CACDTVGDTAQLFF. CDR3 sequence (DNA): TGTGCCTGTGACACTGTGGGGGATACAGCACAACTCTTCTTT. This chain joins TRDV2 and TRDJ2, with 8 bases aligning to TRDD3. The CDR3 totals 14 residues. CDR1 and CDR2 (germline): GEAIGNYY, EKD. V dropped 1 base and J dropped 5; count of bases not matched to a gene: 2.

In this sample, this clone turned up a few times. The likely explanation is a read error, given a far larger clone one base away. Other DNA variants within this sample encode the same CDR3. In nucleotides, the CDR3 is TGTGCCTGTGACCCAATACTGGGGGATACGCTAGGCTCCTGGGACACACGACAGATGTTTTTC. Translating gives CACDPILGDTLGSWDTRQMFF. V usage is TRDV2 and J usage is TRDJ3, with 13 bases aligning to TRDD3. The CDR3 is 21 amino acids. CDR1 is GEAIGNYY, CDR2 EKD, per germline.

In this sample, this clone turned up a few times. A far larger clone is off by one base, so a read error is likely. Other DNA sequences in this sample translate to the same CDR3. The rearrangement uses TRDV2 and TRDJ3; 7 nucleotides match TRDD3. The CDR3 length is 18 residues. From germline, CDR1 is GEAIGNYY and CDR2 EKD. This CDR3 reads CACDLLGVSSWDTRQMFF. The CDR3 DNA is TGTGCCTGTGATCTCCTGGGGGTTAGCTCCTGGGACACTCGACAGATGTTTTTC.

Regarding this clone: A far larger clone is off by one base, so a read error is likely. This CDR3 is also generated by other DNA sequences in the sample. The CDR3 DNA sequence: TGTGCTTGTGACACCGTGGGGGAGAGCTCCTGGGACACCCGACAGATGTTTTTC. Residues: CACDTVGESSWDTRQMFF. This rearrangement joins TRDV2 to TRDJ3, with 7 bases fitting TRDD3. The germline V gene has CDR1 GEAIGNYY and CDR2 EKD. The CDR3 loop spans 18 amino acids.

This clone is classed as large. This same CDR3 is encoded by further DNA sequences in the sample. The chain links TRDV2 to TRDJ3; 13 bases match TRDD3. Germline loops: CDR1 GEAIGNYY, CDR2 EKD. Losses at the gene ends were 0 bases for V and 1 base for J; bases not matched to a gene: 5. The CDR3 is 20 amino acids. Here the CDR3 reads CACDTVILGDTSWDTRQMFF. DNA of the CDR3: TGTGCCTGTGACACCGTAATACTGGGGGATACGTCCTGGGACACCCGACAGATGTTTTTC.

For this clone: The junction departs from the called germline gene at one end, perhaps through a read error. V usage is TRDV2 and J usage is TRDJ2; D possibly corresponds to TRDD3 (6 bases). Germline CDR1 reads GEAIGNYY; CDR2 reads EKD. CDR3 length: 14 amino acids. The CDR3 loop is CACDPLGAAAQLFF. The DNA for the CDR3 is TGTGCCTGTGACCCACTGGGCGCGGCAGCACAGCTCTTCTTT.

There are a few counts of this clone. One base away lies a much larger clone, so this may be a sequencing read error. The gene calls are TRDV2 and TRDJ3; 13 positions agree with TRDD3. Germline CDR1 is GEAIGNYY and CDR2 is EKD. The CDR3 runs 19 residues. After removal of 3 bases from V and 2 bases from J, the junction contained 6 bases not matched to a gene. The CDR3 nucleotides are TGTGCCTGTGACGTACTGGGGGATACGAGCCCCTGGGACACCCGACAGATGTTTTTC. Residues: CACDVLGDTSPWDTRQMFF.

This clone was recorded a few times. TCRdb's protein, taken from a much larger clone, differs from this DNA's translation at residue 10, likely owing to a read error; the protein displayed comes from the DNA. This chain uses TRDV2 with TRDJ3; tentatively, D is TRDD3 (6 bases). The CDR3 is 17 amino acids. In germline, CDR1 is GEAIGNYY, CDR2 EKD. DNA for the CDR3: TGTGCCTGTGACGGGATAAAAAACTCCCGGGACACCCGACAGATGTTTTTC. Translated, it gives CACDGIKNSRDTRQMFF.

Concerning this clone: This could be a read error, since a much larger clone is one nucleotide away. Other nucleotide sequences in the sample specify the same CDR3. The V and J genes are TRDV2 and TRDJ2; TRDD3 agrees at 11 bases. CDR3 size: 15 residues. CDR1 is GEAIGNYY and CDR2 is EKD in the germline V gene. The CDR3 nucleotides read TGCGCCTGTGACCCACTGGGGGATAAAGAGGCACAACTCTTCTTT. Protein: CACDPLGDKEAQLFF.